The 19 T cell receptor beta chains listed next were all sequenced from one sample in a study of T cell responses to AZD1222 COVID-19 vaccine. Assay: immunoSEQ multiplex PCR; the TCRdb copy retains only in-frame clones and omits some. The top ten clones hold around 1.5% of a sample with about 120,000 clones, more than 80% of them seen once. Specimen: peripheral blood, collected on day 0 of AZD1222 vaccination. Every receptor here comes from an adult in good health.

This chain connects TRBV7-2 to TRBJ2-2, with D possibly TRBD2 on 6 matching bases. V lost 5 bases and J lost 5, with 15 bases in between. From germline, CDR1 is SGHTA and CDR2 FQGNSA. The CDR3 consists of 15 residues. The DNA for the CDR3 is TGTGCCAGCAGCCCTCGGGAGTTAACGACCGGGGAGCTGTTTTTT. As protein: CASSPRELTTGELFF.

The J gene is TRBJ2-2, the V gene TRBV11-3; 7 bases fit TRBD1. After removal of 4 bases from V and 7 bases from J, the junction contained 6 bases not matched to a gene. Germline values: CDR1 SGHNT, CDR2 YENEEA. The CDR3 spans 14 residues. The CDR3 sequence: CASSSSGTVGELFF. For the CDR3, the DNA is TGTGCCAGCAGCTCCTCCGGGACAGTCGGGGAGCTGTTTTTT.

The genes are TRBV11-3 and TRBJ2-1, with 16 bases aligning to TRBD2. CDR1 and CDR2 from the germline V gene are SGHNT and YENEEA. The CDR3 has 17 amino acids. Trimming at V came to 3 bases and at J to 4 bases, leaving 3 bases not matched to a gene. As DNA, the CDR3 is TGTGCCAGCAGCTTGGGACTAGCGGGAGGGGGGTACAATGAGCAGTTCTTC. This encodes CASSLGLAGGGYNEQFF.

This chain connects TRBV9 to TRBJ2-1; 12 nucleotides align to TRBD2. The CDR3 consists of 18 residues. Germline V gene sequence: CDR1 SGDLS, CDR2 YYNGEE. The V segment lost 0 bases and the J segment 4 bases; nucleotides outside the gene matches: 8. CDR3 sequence (DNA): TGTGCCAGCAGCGTAGCCATCGGACTAGCGGGGTCATACAATGAGCAGTTCTTC. This codes for CASSVAIGLAGSYNEQFF.

This clone was seen a single time. V usage is TRBV6-5 and J usage is TRBJ1-6; D unclear. The CDR3 has 14 amino acids. Trimming removed 5 bases from V and 5 bases from J, with 10 bases in between. Germline V gene data show CDR1 as MNHEY and CDR2 as SVGAGI. The CDR3 DNA follows: TGTGCCAGCAGTCGAAACGGGGATAATTCACCCCTCCACTTT. Its translation: CASSRNGDNSPLHF.

The V call is TRBV4-1, the J call TRBJ2-7; the D is unclear. The CDR3 extends over 15 amino acids. Germline CDR1 reads MGHRA; CDR2 reads YSYEKL. Trimming pared 0 bases from V and 7 bases from J, leaving 16 bases between. CDR3 sequence: CASSQEGDSPREQYF. CDR3 DNA: TGCGCCAGCAGCCAAGAAGGCGACTCCCCAAGGGAGCAGTACTTC.

The rearrangement joins TRBV11-2 to TRBJ2-1, with 9 bases lining up with TRBD2. Germline V CDR1 and CDR2: SGHAT, FQNNGV. The CDR3 sequence is 15 residues long. With V trimmed by 5 bases and J by 5 bases, 7 bases remained unmatched. For the CDR3, the DNA is TGTGCCAGCAGCCCTAGCGGGGCACATAACAATGAGCAGTTCTTC. As protein: CASSPSGAHNNEQFF.

The chain employs TRBV5-4 and TRBJ1-1, with a tentative D call TRBD1 (6 bases). Germline V gene sequence: CDR1 SGHNT, CDR2 YYREEE (reference sequence). There are 14 residues in the CDR3. V gave up 2 bases and J gave up 4 bases, with 12 bases separating them. This chain's CDR3 is CASSFVGGGTEAFF. CDR3 DNA sequence: TGTGCCAGCAGCTTTGTAGGGGGGGGCACTGAAGCTTTCTTT.

In this sample, this clone turned up once. This rearrangement joins TRBV30 to TRBJ2-3; D uncertain. The V gene lost 2 bases and the J gene lost 1 base, with 4 bases spanning the gap. In germline, CDR1 is GTSNPN, CDR2 SVGIG (reference sequence). This CDR3 has 12 amino acids. Here the CDR3 reads CAWSLRTDTQYF. CDR3 sequence (DNA): TGTGCCTGGAGTCTCCGCACAGATACGCAGTATTTT.

This chain joins TRBV11-2 and TRBJ2-7, with a tentative D call TRBD2 (5 bases). The CDR3 is 16 amino acids. Germline V gives CDR1 SGHAT, CDR2 FQNNGV. Trimming left V 1 base short and J 0 bases short, with 13 bases between. In DNA form, the CDR3 reads TGTGCCAGCAGCTTAGGCGAGCGGTCAGTCTCCTACGAGCAGTACTTC. This translates into CASSLGERSVSYEQYF.

The rearrangement joins TRBV3-1 (or the pseudogene TRBV3-2) to TRBJ2-1; 12 positions agree with TRBD2. J was trimmed by 8 bases and V by 3 bases; bases with no gene match: 14. Looked up from germline, CDR1 is LGHDT and CDR2 is YNNKEL (reference sequence). The CDR3 consists of 18 residues. CDR3 protein: CASSHRSSGRVPADEQFF. As DNA, the CDR3 is TGTGCCAGCAGCCACCGCTCTAGCGGGAGGGTCCCGGCGGATGAGCAGTTCTTC.

This sequence joins TRBV5-6 and TRBJ2-7; D is unclear. The CDR3 is 14 residues long. V was shortened by 5 bases and J by 6 bases, with 18 bases between the two germline ends. Germline values: CDR1 SGHDT, CDR2 YYEEEE. The CDR3 protein is CASSQTWSSTEQYF. CDR3 nucleotide sequence: TGTGCCAGCAGTCAGACATGGTCATCTACCGAGCAGTACTTC.

The genes are TRBV15 and TRBJ2-1; D remains ambiguous. Germline assignment: CDR1 LNHNV and CDR2 YYDKDF (reference sequence). The CDR3 contains 14 residues. Trimming cost V 5 bases and J 0 bases, with 8 bases left between them. CDR3 DNA sequence: TGTGCCACCAGCGACTCCCCCTCCTACAATGAGCAGTTCTTC. This gives the protein CATSDSPSYNEQFF.

V gene TRBV2 combines with J gene TRBJ2-5, with 10 bases aligning to TRBD1. J gave up 4 bases and V 8 bases, and 7 bases lay outside the gene matches. Germline V gene lookup returns CDR1 SNHLY and CDR2 FYNNEI. This CDR3 is built from 14 residues. The CDR3 nucleotides are TGTGCCAGCGACCGGGACAGGGGCTTAGAGACCCAGTACTTC. This codes for CASDRDRGLETQYF.

The V call is TRBV7-9, the J call TRBJ2-5; D not certain. CDR3 size: 13 residues. Germline V gives CDR1 SEHNR, CDR2 FQNEAQ (reference sequence). V lost 5 bases and J lost 7, with 14 bases in between. Here the CDR3 DNA reads TGTGCCAGCAGCCCACCGACGGAAGGGACCCAGTACTTC. Translating gives CASSPPTEGTQYF. The full variable domain, rest sourced from reference TRBV7-9 and TRBJ2-5, is DTGVSQNPRHKITKRGQNVTFRCDPISEHNRLYWYRQTLGQGPEFLTYFQNEAQLEKSRLLSDRFSAERPKGSFSTLEIQRTEQGDSAMYLCASSPPTEGTQYFGPGTRLLVL.

The table lists this clone with a count of one. The chain recombines TRBV2 with TRBJ2-2, with no clear D. CDR3 size: 13 residues. Per germline, CDR1 SNHLY and CDR2 FYNNEI. V lost 3 bases to trimming and J lost 3 bases, with 5 bases between them. The CDR3 DNA reads as TGTGCCAGCAGTGACGGAGACACCGGGGAGCTGTTTTTT. Its translation is CASSDGDTGELFF.

This chain connects TRBV6-5 to TRBJ2-7, with a weak D call TRBD2 (7 bases). V lost 0 bases and J 6 bases, leaving 15 bases between the germline ends. The CDR3 covers 15 residues. In germline, CDR1 is MNHEY, CDR2 SVGAGI. As DNA, the CDR3 is TGTGCCAGCAGTTACTCCGAGTGGGGGGGCCTCGAGCAGTACTTC. Its translation is CASSYSEWGGLEQYF.

J is TRBJ2-1 and V is TRBV11-3; D gene unclear. Trimming removed 1 base at V and 2 bases at J, with 9 bases between. This CDR3 has 15 amino acids. Germline assignment: CDR1 SGHNT and CDR2 YENEEA. The CDR3 loop is CASSLVAVPYNEQFF. CDR3 bases: TGTGCCAGCAGCTTAGTAGCTGTTCCCTACAATGAGCAGTTCTTC.

The V gene is TRBV2, the J gene TRBJ2-3; the D gene is possibly TRBD2 (5 bases). The germline gives CDR1 SNHLY, CDR2 FYNNEI. The CDR3 consists of 12 residues. The V end lost 11 bases, the J end lost 0 bases, and 9 bases lay between the germline ends. Here the CDR3 reads CAGGLSTDTQYF. In DNA form, the CDR3 reads TGTGCCGGTGGACTGAGCACAGATACGCAGTATTTT.